The next 18 T cell receptor beta chains were all read from a single sample in a study of blood T cell repertoires in COVID-19. Sequencing was performed with immunoSEQ multiplex PCR; in TCRdb, only in-frame clones are kept and a portion is missing. The table shows roughly 380,000 clones, with around nine tenths occurring only once. The sample comprised PBMCs or T cells enriched from blood (not recorded which). These receptors originate from a woman aged 25 to 39 who had been exposed to COVID-19.

V gene TRBV5-1 combines with J gene TRBJ1-1; tentative D call: TRBD1 (6 bases). Germline values: CDR1 SGHRS, CDR2 YFSETQ. The V gene lost 1 base and the J gene lost 4 bases, with 11 bases spanning the gap. This CDR3 spans 14 amino acids. CDR3 coding DNA: TGCGCCAGCAGCTTGACCACAGGGAGCACTGAAGCTTTCTTT. It translates to CASSLTTGSTEAFF. The whole variable domain, remainder taken from reference TRBV5-1 and TRBJ1-1, is KAGVTQTPRYLIKTRGQQVTLSCSPISGHRSVSWYQQTPGQGLQFLFEYFSETQRNKGNFPGRFSGRQFSNSRSEMNVSTLELGDSALYLCASSLTTGSTEAFFGQGTRLTVV.

V is TRBV28 and J is TRBJ1-2; 7 nucleotides match TRBD1. The CDR3 runs 14 residues. V shed 5 bases, J shed 4 bases, and the junction held 7 bases outside the gene matches. Germline-derived CDR1 and CDR2 are MDHEN and SYDVKM. The CDR3 nucleotides are TGTGCCAGCAGTCCCCCGACAGGGTCCTATGGCTACACCTTC. It yields the protein CASSPPTGSYGYTF.

V usage is TRBV5-1 and J usage is TRBJ1-1, with TRBD1 as a possible D gene (5 bases). Trimming removed 4 bases at V and 3 bases at J, with 10 bases between. The CDR3 loop spans 13 amino acids. The germline CDR1 and CDR2 sequences are SGHRS and YFSETQ. This CDR3 reads CASSPRVDTEAFF. Here the CDR3 DNA reads TGCGCCAGCAGCCCCAGGGTGGACACTGAAGCTTTCTTT.

As to this clone: This sample also contains other DNA sequences that code for the same CDR3. This rearrangement joins TRBV18 to TRBJ1-4, with 7 bases fitting TRBD1. In germline, CDR1 is KGHSH, CDR2 LQKENI. V was clipped by 3 bases and J by 3 bases; unmatched bases: 1. The CDR3 consists of 14 residues. CDR3 nucleotide sequence: TGTGCCAGCTCACCCAGGGGGTCTAATGAAAAACTGTTTTTT. This sequence encodes CASSPRGSNEKLFF. The entire variable domain, with the rest obtained from reference TRBV18 and TRBJ1-4, is as follows: NAGVMQNPRHLVRRRGQEARLRCSPMKGHSHVYWYRQLPEEGLKFMVYLQKENIIDESGMPKERFSAEFPKEGPSILRIQQVVRGDSAAYFCASSPRGSNEKLFFGSGTQLSVL.

This clone was picked up one time. This rearrangement joins TRBV6-2 or TRBV6-3 to TRBJ2-7, with 8 bases matching TRBD1. V shed 4 bases and J 6 bases; nucleotides not matched to a gene: 8. This CDR3 spans 14 amino acids. Germline V gene lookup returns CDR1 MNHEY and CDR2 SVGEGT. The CDR3 protein is CASSSMTGVVEQYF. As DNA, the CDR3 is TGTGCCAGCAGTTCCATGACAGGGGTGGTCGAGCAGTACTTC.

This clone was counted once. The chain is built from TRBV9 and TRBJ1-1, with 7 bases matching TRBD1. The CDR3 has 15 amino acids. Trimming took 4 bases from V and 4 from J; bases not matched to a gene: 10. From germline, CDR1 is SGDLS and CDR2 YYNGEE. The CDR3 here is CASSPRQGWGTEAFF. In nucleotides, the CDR3 is TGTGCCAGCAGCCCCCGACAGGGATGGGGCACTGAAGCTTTCTTT.

The table lists this clone with a few counts. The rearrangement joins TRBV3-1 (or the pseudogene TRBV3-2) to TRBJ1-6; TRBD1 is a possible D gene (5 bases). The CDR3 extends over 15 amino acids. Germline CDR1 is LGHDT and CDR2 is YNNKEL (reference sequence). The V and J ends lost 0 bases and 10 bases respectively, with 13 bases between them. The CDR3 region is CASSQDAGGGSPLHF. The CDR3 nucleotides are TGTGCCAGCAGCCAAGATGCTGGGGGAGGGTCACCCCTCCACTTT.

The chain carries TRBV9 and TRBJ2-5, with TRBD1 matching over 8 bases. This CDR3 has 16 residues. V was pared by 3 bases and J by 3 bases, with 10 bases of the junction left unmatched. Germline V gene data show CDR1 as SGDLS and CDR2 as YYNGEE. In DNA form, the CDR3 reads TGTGCCAGCAGCGCCAGAGGACGACAGGGGAAAGAGACCCAGTACTTC. Residues: CASSARGRQGKETQYF.

This chain uses TRBV7-3 with TRBJ1-2; D unclear. CDR1 and CDR2 (germline): SGHTA, FQGTGA. This CDR3 is built from 14 residues. Deletions cut 5 bases from V and 6 bases from J, with 16 bases between. In DNA form, the CDR3 reads TGTGCCAGCAGCCGGACCGCGGGCTTGGATGGCTACACCTTC. Translation gives CASSRTAGLDGYTF.

V is TRBV9 and J is TRBJ2-2, with unresolved D. The CDR3 loop spans 15 amino acids. Trimming stripped 4 bases from V and 0 bases from J, with 10 bases between. CDR1 is SGDLS and CDR2 is YYNGEE in the germline V gene. The CDR3 region has the DNA TGTGCCAGCAGCCTGGGCTCCTCGAACACCGGGGAGCTGTTTTTT. Translation gives CASSLGSSNTGELFF.

The chain is built from TRBV9 and TRBJ2-7, with 7 bases fitting TRBD1. The V gene's germline CDR1 is SGDLS and CDR2 YYNGEE. The V gene end was trimmed by 6 bases and the J gene end by 3 bases; junction bases not matched to a gene: 12. This CDR3 comprises 15 residues. The CDR3 region has the DNA TGTGCCAGCACTCGGACAGGATCAGAACTCTACGAGCAGTACTTC. As protein: CASTRTGSELYEQYF.

The rearrangement uses TRBV19 and TRBJ2-1; unclear D gene. Trimming took 1 base from V and 10 from J, leaving 11 bases between them. The CDR3 has 13 amino acids. In germline, CDR1 is LNHDA, CDR2 SQIVND (reference sequence). The CDR3 loop reads CASSIVSSPEQFF. DNA for the CDR3: TGTGCCAGTAGTATAGTTTCTTCCCCGGAGCAGTTCTTC.

This clone showed up just once. V is TRBV15 and J is TRBJ1-2; 8 positions match TRBD1. Germline V gives CDR1 LNHNV, CDR2 YYDKDF (reference sequence). The V gene end was trimmed by 3 bases and the J gene end by 5 bases; junction bases not matched to a gene: 8. The length of the CDR3 is 15 residues. CDR3 in amino acids: CATSSPDRVGYGYTF. CDR3 bases: TGTGCCACCAGCAGTCCGGACAGGGTGGGATATGGCTACACCTTC.

This chain links TRBV9 with TRBJ1-1; TRBD1 is a possible D gene (5 bases). CDR1 SGDLS and CDR2 YYNGEE come from the germline V gene. This CDR3 comprises 14 residues. Deletions cut 2 bases from V and 1 base from J, with 9 bases between. The CDR3 coding sequence is TGTGCCAGCAGCGTGGGACTCCGGAACACTGAAGCTTTCTTT. Its translation is CASSVGLRNTEAFF.

The chain links TRBV13 to TRBJ2-7, with D uncertain. CDR1 and CDR2 from the germline V gene are PRHDT and FYEKMQ (reference sequence). Trimming pared 3 bases from V and 0 bases from J, leaving 15 bases between. The length of the CDR3 is 16 residues. The CDR3 spells CASSFQSRSRSYEQYF. The CDR3 nucleotides are TGTGCCAGCAGCTTCCAGTCTAGGTCCCGCTCCTACGAGCAGTACTTC.

This clone turned up a few times. The chain joins TRBV5-1 to TRBJ2-7; 7 bases align to TRBD1. This CDR3 contains 14 residues. Per germline, CDR1 SGHRS and CDR2 YFSETQ. Germline trimming cut 3 bases from V and 0 bases from J; bases unmatched to any gene: 3. This CDR3 reads CASSSGQLSYEQYF. Written as DNA, the CDR3 is TGCGCCAGCAGCTCGGGACAGCTCTCCTACGAGCAGTACTTC.

The rearrangement links TRBV10-2 to TRBJ2-5, with 7 bases aligning to TRBD2. Losses at the gene ends were 2 bases for V and 5 bases for J; bases not matched to a gene: 8. This CDR3 region has 15 residues. Per the germline V gene, CDR1 is WSHSY and CDR2 is SAAADI. CDR3 protein: CASSEIAAGDETQYF. The CDR3 DNA follows: TGCGCCAGCAGTGAGATAGCGGCGGGAGACGAGACCCAGTACTTC.

The V call is TRBV5-6, the J call TRBJ1-5, with TRBD1 matching over 8 bases. Per germline, CDR1 SGHDT and CDR2 YYEEEE. The V segment lost 4 bases and the J segment 1 base; nucleotides outside the gene matches: 7. The CDR3 consists of 16 residues. The CDR3: CASSGQQGASNQPQHF. The CDR3 region has the DNA TGTGCCAGCAGCGGACAGCAGGGGGCAAGCAATCAGCCCCAGCATTTT.